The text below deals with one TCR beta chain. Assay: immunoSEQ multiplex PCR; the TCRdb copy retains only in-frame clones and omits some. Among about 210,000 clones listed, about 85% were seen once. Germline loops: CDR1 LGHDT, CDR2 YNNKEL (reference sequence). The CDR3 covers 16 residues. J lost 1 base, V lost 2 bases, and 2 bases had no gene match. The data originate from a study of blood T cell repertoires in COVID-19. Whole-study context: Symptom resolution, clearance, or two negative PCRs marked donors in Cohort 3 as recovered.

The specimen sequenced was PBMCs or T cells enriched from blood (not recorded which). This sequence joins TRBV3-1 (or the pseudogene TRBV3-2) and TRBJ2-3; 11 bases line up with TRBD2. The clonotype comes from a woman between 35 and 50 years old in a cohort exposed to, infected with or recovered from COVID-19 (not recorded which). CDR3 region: CASSQIAGGRTDTQYF. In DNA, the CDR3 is TGTGCCAGCAGCCAAATAGCGGGGGGGCGCACAGATACGCAGTATTTT.